The 21 T cell receptor beta chains reported below all come from one sample, sequenced in a study of shared clonotypes between healthy human individuals. Libraries were prepared by immunoSEQ multiplex PCR; TCRdb keeps only in-frame clonotypes and omits some of them. The profile shows about 2.3 million clones, 85% to 95% of them singletons. The sample taken for sequencing was naive CD4+ T cells from PBMCs. As to subset: CD45RA+ positively selected. Receptors were obtained from a man in his late teens or twenties in good health. Some clones in this sample may be carry-over from other donors' samples.

CDR3 DNA sequence: TGTGCCAGCAGCTTGCTTGGGAGAGCGACAGATACGCAGTATTTT. This encodes CASSLLGRATDTQYF. The V and J genes are TRBV5-4 and TRBJ2-3; a possible D gene is TRBD2 (5 bases). V was shortened by 1 base and J by 3 bases, with 12 bases between the two germline ends. Per the germline V gene, CDR1 is SGHNT and CDR2 is YYREEE (reference sequence). The CDR3 is made up of 15 amino acids. The whole variable domain, remainder taken from reference TRBV5-4 and TRBJ2-3, is ETGVTQSPTHLIKTRGQQVTLRCSSQSGHNTVSWYQQALGQGPQFIFQYYREEENGRGNFPPRFSGLQFPNYSSELNVNALELDDSALYLCASSLLGRATDTQYFGPGTRLTVL.

There are a few counts of this clone. V usage is TRBV28 and J usage is TRBJ1-2; no reliable D call. The CDR3 loop spans 13 amino acids. V was pared by 7 bases and J by 0 bases, with 9 bases between. Germline V gene sequence: CDR1 MDHEN, CDR2 SYDVKM. CDR3 DNA sequence: TGTGCCAGCACCACAACGCCTAACTATGGCTACACCTTC. Translation: CASTTTPNYGYTF.

A single count supports this clone. The rearrangement joins TRBV2 to TRBJ1-5; 7 nucleotides align to TRBD1. The CDR3 runs 15 residues. The germline CDR1 and CDR2 sequences are SNHLY and FYNNEI. V was pared by 5 bases and J by 7 bases, with 11 bases of the junction left unmatched. The CDR3: CASSLGTDMGQPQHF. DNA for the CDR3: TGTGCCAGCAGTCTTGGGACAGACATGGGCCAGCCCCAGCATTTT.

CDR3 nucleotide sequence: TGTGCCAGCAGTGGAGGGCTGATGAACACCGGGGAGCTGTTTTTT. The encoded protein is CASSGGLMNTGELFF. V gene TRBV2 combines with J gene TRBJ2-2; the D gene is possibly TRBD2 (5 bases). CDR1 is SNHLY and CDR2 is FYNNEI in the germline V gene. The CDR3 consists of 15 residues. V was shortened by 4 bases and J by 1 base, with 10 bases between the two germline ends. Full variable domain (outside the CDR3, taken from reference TRBV2 and TRBJ2-2): EPEVTQTPSHQVTQMGQEVILRCVPISNHLYFYWYRQILGQKVEFLVSFYNNEISEKSEIFDDQFSVERPDGSNFTLKIRSTKLEDSAMYFCASSGGLMNTGELFFGEGSRLTVL.

The genes are TRBV5-5 and TRBJ1-5; D is ambiguous. Trimming removed 2 bases from V and 2 bases from J, with 11 bases in between. Germline V gene data show CDR1 as SGHKS and CDR2 as YYEKEE (reference sequence). The CDR3 contains 15 residues. Written as DNA, the CDR3 is TGTGCCAGCAGCTTTGTCCCCTCGGGCAATCAGCCCCAGCATTTT. Protein product: CASSFVPSGNQPQHF.

V usage is TRBV9 and J usage is TRBJ2-7; 9 bases line up with TRBD1. Germline V gene sequence: CDR1 SGDLS, CDR2 YYNGEE. V shed 3 bases, J shed 4 bases, and the junction held 5 bases outside the gene matches. The CDR3 has 14 residues. CDR3 sequence reads: CASSEGQGQYEQYF. The CDR3 DNA reads TGTGCCAGCAGCGAGGGACAGGGACAGTACGAGCAGTACTTC.

This chain links TRBV13 with TRBJ2-3; 8 bases match TRBD2. The CDR3 has 15 residues. Trimming removed 0 bases from V and 1 base from J; junction bases left unmatched: 0. In germline, CDR1 is PRHDT, CDR2 FYEKMQ (reference sequence). This CDR3 reads CASSLGLAGTDTQYF. CDR3 DNA: TGTGCCAGCAGCTTAGGACTAGCGGGCACAGATACGCAGTATTTT.

The rearrangement joins TRBV5-4 to TRBJ2-7; 9 bases agree with TRBD1. V was clipped by 4 bases and J by 4 bases; unmatched bases: 9. Germline loops: CDR1 SGHNT, CDR2 YYREEE (reference sequence). The CDR3 sequence is 15 residues long. In nucleotides, the CDR3 is TGTGCCAGCAGCGGAGGGGACAGGGCTGGGTACGAGCAGTACTTC. Its translation is CASSGGDRAGYEQYF.

This clone appeared a few times. The chain has TRBV29-1 and TRBJ1-5; TRBD1 matches 9 bases. After removal of 5 bases from V and 5 bases from J, the junction contained 4 bases not matched to a gene. The CDR3 spans 13 residues. CDR1 is SQVTM and CDR2 is ANQGSEA in the germline V gene. The CDR3 is CSVLDRGHQPQHF. The CDR3 nucleotides are TGCAGCGTTCTGGACAGGGGACATCAGCCCCAGCATTTT.

As DNA, the CDR3 is TGTGCCTGGAGTGCCTCCGGCAATGAGCAGTTCTTC. Its translation: CAWSASGNEQFF. The J gene is TRBJ2-1, the V gene TRBV30; D not resolved. V was clipped by 1 base and J by 6 bases, with 7 bases between them. CDR1 and CDR2 from the germline V gene are GTSNPN and SVGIG (reference sequence). The CDR3 length is 12 residues.

V is TRBV19 and J is TRBJ2-2, with 11 positions matching TRBD1. CDR3 size: 20 residues. CDR1 LNHDA and CDR2 SQIVND come from the germline V gene (reference sequence). After removal of 3 bases from V and 1 base from J, the junction contained 13 bases not matched to a gene. For the CDR3, the DNA is TGTGCCAGTAGTATCCCACCAGGACAGGGGGCCCGAAAGAACACCGGGGAGCTGTTTTTT. Protein sequence: CASSIPPGQGARKNTGELFF.

The rearrangement joins TRBV7-3 to TRBJ2-1, with TRBD2 matching 15 bases. Trimming removed 3 bases from V and 7 bases from J; junction bases left unmatched: 1. The length of the CDR3 is 15 residues. Germline V gives CDR1 SGHTA, CDR2 FQGTGA. CDR3 coding DNA: TGTGCCAGCAGCTTCGGACTAGCGGGAGGGAATGAGCAGTTCTTC. Its protein product is CASSFGLAGGNEQFF.

The chain has TRBV6-1 and TRBJ1-5; TRBD1 matches at 7 bases. V was pared by 0 bases and J by 5 bases, with 4 bases of the junction left unmatched. CDR1 and CDR2 from the germline V gene are MNHNS and SASEGT. This CDR3 is built from 15 residues. CDR3 sequence reads: CASSEAQGFDQPQHF. CDR3 sequence (DNA): TGTGCCAGCAGTGAAGCACAGGGGTTCGATCAGCCCCAGCATTTT.

The J gene is TRBJ2-7, the V gene TRBV5-1; 10 bases map to TRBD1. Germline assignment: CDR1 SGHRS and CDR2 YFSETQ. Trimming took 5 bases from V and 6 from J; bases not matched to a gene: 8. The CDR3 totals 14 residues. The CDR3 DNA sequence: TGCGCCAGCAGTCGGGGACAGGGGTTTTCCGAGCAGTACTTC. Translating it yields CASSRGQGFSEQYF.

The chain links TRBV2 to TRBJ2-5; 9 nucleotides align to TRBD2. J lost 5 bases, V lost 3 bases, and 16 bases had no gene match. CDR3 length: 18 amino acids. CDR1 and CDR2 (germline): SNHLY, FYNNEI. Written as DNA, the CDR3 is TGTGCCAGCAGTGATTTAGCGGGAGAATGGTTTCCAAGCGAGACCCAGTACTTC. Translating gives CASSDLAGEWFPSETQYF.

A few counts support this clone. The genes are TRBV20-1 and TRBJ1-1; D possibly corresponds to TRBD1 (5 bases). In germline, CDR1 is DFQATT, CDR2 SNEGSKA (reference sequence). Trimming took 7 bases from V and 5 from J, leaving 11 bases between them. CDR3 length: 11 amino acids. CDR3 loop: CSVQGYTEAFF. CDR3 in DNA: TGCAGTGTCCAGGGTTATACTGAAGCTTTCTTT.

The chain links TRBV19 to TRBJ2-7; D is possibly TRBD1 or TRBD2 (5 bases each). The germline V and J ends were trimmed by 5 bases and 0 bases, with 17 bases remaining between them. The CDR3 runs 16 residues. CDR1 and CDR2 from the germline V gene are LNHDA and SQIVND (reference sequence). CDR3 sequence reads: CASSEGLLIDSYEQYF. CDR3 DNA sequence: TGTGCCAGTAGTGAGGGGTTACTGATTGACTCCTACGAGCAGTACTTC.

The chain is built from TRBV28 and TRBJ1-1, with no clear D. Trimming removed 0 bases from V and 4 bases from J, with 21 bases in between. The CDR3 runs 18 residues. Per germline, CDR1 MDHEN and CDR2 SYDVKM. The CDR3: CASSLWFGSVGTGTEAFF. The CDR3 bases are TGTGCCAGCAGTTTATGGTTTGGGAGTGTTGGTACGGGCACTGAAGCTTTCTTT. Variable domain in full (rest from reference TRBV28 and TRBJ1-1): DVKVTQSSRYLVKRTGEKVFLECVQDMDHENMFWYRQDPGLGLRLIYFSYDVKMKEKGDIPEGYSVSREKKERFSLILESASTNQTSMYLCASSLWFGSVGTGTEAFFGQGTRLTVV.

In its sample, this clone was seen once. Other DNA sequences within the sample encode an identical CDR3. This chain's CDR3 is CASSLSGYEQYF. The CDR3, as DNA: TGTGCCAGCAGTTTATCGGGCTACGAGCAGTACTTC. The chain recombines TRBV28 with TRBJ2-7; unclear D gene. V lost 1 base and J lost 3, with 4 bases in between. The CDR3 spans 12 residues. Germline V gives CDR1 MDHEN, CDR2 SYDVKM.

This clone has a single count. V gene TRBV11-2 combines with J gene TRBJ2-2; no reliable D call. Trimming removed 0 bases at V and 4 bases at J, with 12 bases between. This CDR3 has 16 residues. Germline-derived CDR1 and CDR2 are SGHAT and FQNNGV. CDR3: CASSLEVGVRTGELFF. DNA for the CDR3: TGTGCCAGCAGCTTAGAAGTGGGCGTGCGCACCGGGGAGCTGTTTTTT.

V and J are TRBV11-1 and TRBJ2-7; D possibly uses TRBD1 or TRBD2 (5 bases each). Germline values: CDR1 SGHAT, CDR2 FQDESV (reference sequence). This CDR3 has 16 amino acids. V shed 1 base and J shed 1 base, with 14 bases lying between them. The CDR3 sequence is CASSLGSSGRSYEQYF. The CDR3 DNA reads TGTGCCAGCAGCTTAGGATCATCGGGGCGGTCCTACGAGCAGTACTTC.